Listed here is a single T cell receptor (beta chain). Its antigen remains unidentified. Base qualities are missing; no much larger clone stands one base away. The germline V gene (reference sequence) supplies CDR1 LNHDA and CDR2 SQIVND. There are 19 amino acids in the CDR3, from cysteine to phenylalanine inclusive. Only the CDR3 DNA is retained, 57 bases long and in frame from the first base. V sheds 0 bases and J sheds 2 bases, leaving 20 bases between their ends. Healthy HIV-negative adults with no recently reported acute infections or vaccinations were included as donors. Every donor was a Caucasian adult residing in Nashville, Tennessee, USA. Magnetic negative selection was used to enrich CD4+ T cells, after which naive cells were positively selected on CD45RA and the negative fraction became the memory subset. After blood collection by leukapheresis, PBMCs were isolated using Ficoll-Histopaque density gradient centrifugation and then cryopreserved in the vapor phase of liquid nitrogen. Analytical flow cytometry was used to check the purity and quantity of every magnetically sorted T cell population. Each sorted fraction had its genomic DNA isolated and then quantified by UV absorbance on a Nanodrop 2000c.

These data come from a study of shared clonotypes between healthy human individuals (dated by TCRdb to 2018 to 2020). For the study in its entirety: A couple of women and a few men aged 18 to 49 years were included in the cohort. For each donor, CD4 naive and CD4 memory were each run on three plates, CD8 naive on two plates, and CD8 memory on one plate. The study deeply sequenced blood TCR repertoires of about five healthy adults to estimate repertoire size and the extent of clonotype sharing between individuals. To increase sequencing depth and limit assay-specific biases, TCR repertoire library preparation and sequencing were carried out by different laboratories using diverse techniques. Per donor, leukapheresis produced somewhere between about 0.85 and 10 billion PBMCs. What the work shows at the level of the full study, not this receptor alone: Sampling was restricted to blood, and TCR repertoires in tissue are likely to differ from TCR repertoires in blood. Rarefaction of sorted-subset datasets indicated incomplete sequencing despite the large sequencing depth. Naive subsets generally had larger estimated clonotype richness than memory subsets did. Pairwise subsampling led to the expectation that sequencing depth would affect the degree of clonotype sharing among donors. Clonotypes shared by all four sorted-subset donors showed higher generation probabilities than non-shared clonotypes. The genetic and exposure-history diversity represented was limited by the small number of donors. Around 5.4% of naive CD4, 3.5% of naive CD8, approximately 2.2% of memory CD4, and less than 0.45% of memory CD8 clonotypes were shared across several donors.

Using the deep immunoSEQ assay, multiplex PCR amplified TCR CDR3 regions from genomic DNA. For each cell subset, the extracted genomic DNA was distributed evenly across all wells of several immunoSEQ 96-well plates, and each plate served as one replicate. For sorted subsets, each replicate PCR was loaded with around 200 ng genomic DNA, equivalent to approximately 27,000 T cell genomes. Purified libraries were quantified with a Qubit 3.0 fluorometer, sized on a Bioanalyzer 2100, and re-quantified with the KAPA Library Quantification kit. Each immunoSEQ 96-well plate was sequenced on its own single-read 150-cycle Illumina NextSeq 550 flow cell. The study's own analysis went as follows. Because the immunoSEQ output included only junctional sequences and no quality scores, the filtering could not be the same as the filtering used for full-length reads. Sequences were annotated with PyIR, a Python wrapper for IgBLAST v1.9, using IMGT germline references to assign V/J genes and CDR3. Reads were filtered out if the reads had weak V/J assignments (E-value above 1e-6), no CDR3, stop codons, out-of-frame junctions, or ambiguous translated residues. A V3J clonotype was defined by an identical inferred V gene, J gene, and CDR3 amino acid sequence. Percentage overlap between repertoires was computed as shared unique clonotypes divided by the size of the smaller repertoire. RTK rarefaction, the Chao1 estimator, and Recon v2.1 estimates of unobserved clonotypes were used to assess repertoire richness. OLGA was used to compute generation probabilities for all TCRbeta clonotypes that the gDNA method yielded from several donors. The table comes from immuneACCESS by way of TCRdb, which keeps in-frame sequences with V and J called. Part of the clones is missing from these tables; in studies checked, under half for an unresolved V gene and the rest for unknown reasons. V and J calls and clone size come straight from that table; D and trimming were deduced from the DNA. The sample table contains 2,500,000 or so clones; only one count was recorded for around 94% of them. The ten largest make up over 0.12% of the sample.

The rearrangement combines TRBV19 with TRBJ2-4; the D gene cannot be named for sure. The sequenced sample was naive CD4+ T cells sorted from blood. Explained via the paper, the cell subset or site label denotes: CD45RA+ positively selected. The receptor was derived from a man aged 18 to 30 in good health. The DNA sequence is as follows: TGTGCCAGTAGTATAGACCCTCTCCCGGCCCAAGGGACCAAAAACATTCAGTACTTC. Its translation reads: CASSIDPLPAQGTKNIQYF.